The clone carrying this T cell receptor (beta chain) appeared once. As yet, its antigen is unknown. These data originate in a study of cytomegalovirus exposure and HLA in healthy donors. Study at large: Per a later analysis, the approximately 600 first-cohort and over 90 validation repertoires shared one platform.

This CDR3 is built from 18 residues. The V segment lost 5 bases and the J segment 6 bases; nucleotides outside the gene matches: 12. Germline CDR1 LGHNA, CDR2 YNFKEQ. The donors were in the approximately 120-subject validation cohort; that cohort was separate from the approximately 700-subject first cohort. Study results and limitations: The investigators catalogued 180 or so TCR beta chains as cytomegalovirus-associated.

Produced via immunoSEQ multiplex PCR; TCRdb's table is partial and in-frame only. The profile covers over 200,000 clones, with over 75% appearing a single time and roughly 2% taken by the ten largest. The chain uses TRBV4-2 and TRBJ2-1; 14 bases fit TRBD2. This receptor was taken from a woman aged 18 to 35 in good health and CMV-seropositive. The sample comprised PBMCs. The CDR3, as DNA: TGTGCCAGCAGCGAAGGGGGACTAGCGGGAGTAGTAGGCAATGAGCAGTTCTTC. Its protein is CASSEGGLAGVVGNEQFF.